Presented here are 30 T cell receptor beta chains from one specimen sequenced in a study of a mutant IDH1 vaccine in newly diagnosed glioma. The table came from immunoSEQ multiplex PCR; TCRdb's copy has only in-frame clones and leaves some out. The table lists about 28,000 clones, approximately 86% of them singletons. Time point here: week 5, during vaccination. With topical imiquimod, each dose of the vaccine consisted of 300 ug of mutant IDH1 20-mer peptide. These receptors' antigens are unknown. The input for sequencing was peripheral blood mononuclear cells (PBMCs), taken from a glioma patient whose treatment included an IDH1 peptide vaccine. The receptor source for this set is a woman aged 35 to 49 with glioma. Some clones in this sample may be carry-over from other donors' samples.

The V gene is TRBV5-1, the J gene TRBJ2-7; 8 positions agree with TRBD1. CDR1 is SGHRS and CDR2 is YFSETQ in the germline V gene. This CDR3 contains 15 residues. After removal of 3 bases from V and 3 bases from J, the junction contained 8 bases not matched to a gene. The CDR3 is CASSWGKGQVYEQYF. The CDR3 DNA follows: TGCGCCAGCAGCTGGGGAAAGGGACAGGTCTACGAGCAGTACTTC. Combining the CDR3 with reference TRBV5-1 and TRBJ2-7 gives the whole variable domain KAGVTQTPRYLIKTRGQQVTLSCSPISGHRSVSWYQQTPGQGLQFLFEYFSETQRNKGNFPGRFSGRQFSNSRSEMNVSTLELGDSALYLCASSWGKGQVYEQYFGPGTRLTVT.

In this sample, this clone turned up a few times. The chain recombines TRBV19 with TRBJ2-2; D possibly corresponds to TRBD2 (6 bases). There are 14 residues in the CDR3. Germline V gene lookup returns CDR1 LNHDA and CDR2 SQIVND (reference sequence). V gave up 8 bases and J gave up 7 bases, with 17 bases separating them. The CDR3 protein is CASDPGGRNGELFF. CDR3 coding DNA: TGTGCCAGTGACCCCGGAGGGCGGAACGGGGAGCTGTTTTTT.

The V and J genes are TRBV4-1 and TRBJ1-5; TRBD1 might be the D (5 bases). Germline V gene data show CDR1 as MGHRA and CDR2 as YSYEKL. Trimming shortened V by 0 bases and J by 1 base, and 13 bases separated the two germline ends. The CDR3 length is 17 residues. This CDR3 reads CASSQEEWGVSNQPQHF. CDR3 sequence (DNA): TGCGCCAGCAGCCAAGAAGAATGGGGGGTGAGCAATCAGCCCCAGCATTTT.

A single count supports this clone. The chain has TRBV5-6 and TRBJ1-1; 7 bases map to TRBD1. The V and J ends lost 4 bases and 10 bases, in that order; junction bases with no gene match: 7. The germline V gene encodes CDR1 SGHDT and CDR2 YYEEEE. This CDR3 is built from 12 residues. The CDR3 spells CASSPVGQAAFF. CDR3 in DNA: TGTGCCAGCAGCCCAGTAGGACAGGCAGCTTTCTTT.

This clone has only a few counts. The V gene is TRBV20-1, the J gene TRBJ2-7; 7 nucleotides line up with TRBD2. The germline CDR1 and CDR2 sequences are DFQATT and SNEGSKA (reference sequence). This CDR3 contains 11 residues. The V and J ends lost 7 bases and 7 bases, in that order; junction bases with no gene match: 7. This CDR3 reads CSVGRGWEQYF. The CDR3 bases are TGCAGTGTGGGGAGGGGTTGGGAGCAGTACTTC.

V usage is TRBV9 and J usage is TRBJ1-5; D possibly corresponds to TRBD1 (6 bases). CDR1 SGDLS and CDR2 YYNGEE come from the germline V gene. This CDR3 comprises 14 residues. V was pared by 0 bases and J by 2 bases, with 6 bases between. The CDR3 sequence is CASSVAGGNQPQHF. The CDR3 DNA reads as TGTGCCAGCAGCGTAGCAGGGGGCAATCAGCCCCAGCATTTT.

J is TRBJ1-2 and V is TRBV18; TRBD1 matches 8 bases. Germline CDR1 KGHSH, CDR2 LQKENI. The junction had 8 bases not matched to a gene; V was cut back by 2 bases and J by 9 bases. This CDR3 is built from 14 residues. The CDR3 loop reads CASSPGTGRGRYTF. CDR3 DNA sequence: TGTGCCAGCTCACCAGGGACAGGTCGCGGTCGCTACACCTTC.

J is TRBJ1-4 and V is TRBV27; tentative D call: TRBD1 (5 bases). CDR1 is MNHEY and CDR2 is SMNVEV in the germline V gene (reference sequence). The CDR3 sequence is 14 residues long. V was pared by 2 bases and J by 5 bases, with 9 bases between. CDR3 DNA: TGTGCCAGCAGTTTAATGGCAGGGAATGAAAAACTGTTTTTT. Amino acids: CASSLMAGNEKLFF.

V gene TRBV5-5 combines with J gene TRBJ1-1; TRBD1 matches at 8 bases. With 4 bases clipped from V and 3 bases from J, the junction kept 5 bases outside the gene matches. The CDR3 extends over 14 amino acids. Germline CDR1 and CDR2: SGHKS and YYEKEE (reference sequence). CDR3 protein: CASSPRQGYTEAFF. In DNA, the CDR3 is TGTGCCAGCAGCCCGAGACAGGGGTACACTGAAGCTTTCTTT.

V gene TRBV27 combines with J gene TRBJ2-7; D is ambiguous. The germline gives CDR1 MNHEY, CDR2 SMNVEV (reference sequence). V gave up 0 bases and J gave up 3 bases, with 6 bases separating them. The CDR3 is 13 amino acids. The CDR3 region has the DNA TGTGCCAGCAGTTTATCGCCCAGCTACGAGCAGTACTTC. The encoded protein is CASSLSPSYEQYF.

This chain uses TRBV2 with TRBJ2-6; no firm D call. The length of the CDR3 is 15 residues. With 5 bases removed from V and 1 base from J, the gap between germline ends came to 9 bases. Germline loops: CDR1 SNHLY, CDR2 FYNNEI. CDR3 nucleotides: TGTGCCAGCAGTCTAACTGGTTCTGGGGCCAACGTCCTGACTTTC. Translated, it gives CASSLTGSGANVLTF.

The chain is built from TRBV4-1 and TRBJ1-5; D is possibly TRBD1 (6 bases). CDR1 and CDR2 from the germline V gene are MGHRA and YSYEKL. The length of the CDR3 is 15 residues. The germline V and J ends were trimmed by 4 bases and 5 bases, with 15 bases remaining between them. CDR3 DNA: TGCGCCAGCAGCCTCTCCCCTCAGGGGTATCAGCCCCAGCATTTT. It translates to CASSLSPQGYQPQHF.

The chain combines TRBV29-1 with TRBJ1-1, with D maybe TRBD1 (5 bases). The CDR3 has 13 residues. V was shortened by 5 bases and J by 1 base, with 11 bases between the two germline ends. Germline values: CDR1 SQVTM, CDR2 ANQGSEA. CDR3 loop: CSVRGPWNTEAFF. CDR3 DNA: TGCAGCGTTAGGGGTCCCTGGAACACTGAAGCTTTCTTT.

The rearrangement uses TRBV7-6 and TRBJ2-5, with a tentative D call TRBD1 (5 bases). With 1 base removed from V and 4 bases from J, the gap between germline ends came to 13 bases. The CDR3 runs to 15 residues. The germline V gene encodes CDR1 SGHVS and CDR2 FNYEAQ. CDR3 sequence reads: CASSLGQTPRETQYF. The CDR3 region has the DNA TGTGCCAGCAGCTTAGGACAGACCCCCAGAGAGACCCAGTACTTC.

V is TRBV7-9 and J is TRBJ2-7; D might be TRBD2 (6 bases). Germline V lookup: CDR1 SEHNR, CDR2 FQNEAQ (reference sequence). CDR3 length: 14 residues. Trimming left V 5 bases short and J 5 bases short, with 16 bases between. The DNA for the CDR3 is TGTGCCAGCAGCCACCCGGGGGAAATCAACGAGCAGTACTTC. Protein product: CASSHPGEINEQYF.

The chain is built from TRBV4-1 and TRBJ2-3; D unclear. Germline loops: CDR1 MGHRA, CDR2 YSYEKL. Trimming removed 0 bases from V and 5 bases from J, with 6 bases in between. The CDR3 is made up of 13 amino acids. As DNA, the CDR3 is TGCGCCAGCAGCCAAGAAAGTCTAGATACGCAGTATTTT. It codes for CASSQESLDTQYF.

V gene TRBV19 combines with J gene TRBJ2-7; 8 bases align to TRBD2. From germline, CDR1 is LNHDA and CDR2 SQIVND (reference sequence). The CDR3 length is 15 residues. J gave up 0 bases and V 3 bases, and 4 bases lay outside the gene matches. CDR3 coding DNA: TGTGCCAGTAGTATCGGACTAGCCAGCTCCTACGAGCAGTACTTC. Translating gives CASSIGLASSYEQYF.

The CDR3 bases are TGTGCCTCCTCCCGCGGGACCCAGGGCATTCAGTACTTC. Protein: CASSRGTQGIQYF. The chain couples TRBV27 to TRBJ2-4; D is possibly TRBD2 (6 bases). CDR1 and CDR2 (germline): MNHEY, SMNVEV (reference sequence). The CDR3 covers 13 residues. Between the trimmed V and J ends, which lost 11 bases and 9 bases, there was a span of 20 bases.

This clone was observed a few times. Other nucleotide sequences in the sample specify the same CDR3. V gene TRBV28 combines with J gene TRBJ1-6, with D tentatively TRBD1 (5 bases). The germline CDR1 and CDR2 sequences are MDHEN and SYDVKM. V lost 3 bases to trimming and J lost 0 bases, with 9 bases between them. CDR3 length: 16 amino acids. CDR3 DNA sequence: TGTGCCAGCAGTTTGGGGGGAAGCTCCTATAATTCACCCCTCCACTTT. Translated: CASSLGGSSYNSPLHF.

This clone was picked up one time. The chain recombines TRBV5-1 with TRBJ1-1; tentatively, D is TRBD1 (5 bases). Germline CDR1 reads SGHRS; CDR2 reads YFSETQ. This CDR3 is built from 14 residues. V was clipped by 0 bases and J by 4 bases, with 10 bases between them. CDR3 bases: TGCGCCAGCAGCTTGGACGGGGGTTCCACTGAAGCTTTCTTT. It translates to CASSLDGGSTEAFF.

This clone was counted between two and nine times. V is TRBV5-1 and J is TRBJ2-7; 12 positions agree with TRBD1. CDR3 length equals 17 residues. Germline V gene sequence: CDR1 SGHRS, CDR2 YFSETQ. J gave up 3 bases and V 4 bases, and 11 bases lay outside the gene matches. The CDR3 loop is CASSRPGTGGSDYEQYF. CDR3 nucleotide sequence: TGCGCCAGCAGCCGTCCCGGGACAGGGGGCAGCGACTACGAGCAGTACTTC. The full variable domain, completed using reference TRBV5-1 and TRBJ2-7, is KAGVTQTPRYLIKTRGQQVTLSCSPISGHRSVSWYQQTPGQGLQFLFEYFSETQRNKGNFPGRFSGRQFSNSRSEMNVSTLELGDSALYLCASSRPGTGGSDYEQYFGPGTRLTVT.

The chain links TRBV6-1 to TRBJ2-2; the D gene is possibly TRBD1 (6 bases). This CDR3 contains 14 residues. In germline, CDR1 is MNHNS, CDR2 SASEGT. Trimming took off 8 bases at V and 5 bases at J, with 15 bases between the two ends. The chain's CDR3 is CASERAGETGELFF. The CDR3 DNA follows: TGTGCCAGCGAAAGGGCAGGGGAGACCGGGGAGCTGTTTTTT.

The V gene is TRBV5-6, the J gene TRBJ1-3; no clear D. CDR3 length equals 16 residues. Germline V gives CDR1 SGHDT, CDR2 YYEEEE. V dropped 1 base and J dropped 0 bases, with 11 bases sitting between them. In nucleotides, the CDR3 is TGTGCCAGCAGCTTGTTAACACCCCCCTCTGGAAACACCATATATTTT. It encodes CASSLLTPPSGNTIYF.

There are a few counts of this clone. CDR3 sequence (DNA): TGTGCCAGCAGCTCCACTGTGCGGCCCGGGGAGCTGTTTTTT. Amino acids: CASSSTVRPGELFF. The chain combines TRBV7-8 with TRBJ2-2, with D uncertain. Germline CDR1 is SGHVS and CDR2 is FQNEAQ. The CDR3 runs 14 residues. Trimming took off 4 bases at V and 6 bases at J, with 12 bases between the two ends.

The rearrangement joins TRBV4-2 to TRBJ1-1; D unclear. Looked up from germline, CDR1 is LGHNA and CDR2 is YNFKEQ. CDR3 length: 15 amino acids. V lost 8 bases and J 0 bases, leaving 16 bases between the germline ends. The chain's CDR3 is CASLTGSGMNTEAFF. The CDR3 coding sequence is TGTGCCAGCCTAACCGGGTCAGGAATGAACACTGAAGCTTTCTTT.

This clone has just a few counts. The gene calls are TRBV10-3 and TRBJ2-6, with no clear D. CDR3 length: 12 residues. The V and J ends lost 8 bases and 3 bases respectively, with 5 bases between them. CDR1 is ENHRY and CDR2 is SYGVKD in the germline V gene. The CDR3 here is CAIQVGANVLTF. Here the CDR3 DNA reads TGTGCCATCCAAGTTGGGGCCAACGTCCTGACTTTC.

The V call is TRBV6-5, the J call TRBJ1-4, with D possibly TRBD1 on 5 matching bases. CDR1 is MNHEY and CDR2 is SVGAGI in the germline V gene. V dropped 10 bases and J dropped 7 bases, with 16 bases sitting between them. The CDR3 is made up of 13 amino acids. DNA for the CDR3: TGTGCCACCCGGCTGCGGGGGGGTGAAAAACTGTTTTTT. Amino acids: CATRLRGGEKLFF.

The J gene is TRBJ1-1, the V gene TRBV5-4; no reliable D call. The V gene's germline CDR1 is SGHNT and CDR2 YYREEE (reference sequence). V lost 0 bases, J lost 5 bases, and 11 bases lay in between. The CDR3 loop spans 14 amino acids. The CDR3 DNA follows: TGTGCCAGCAGCTTGGCCTCCGGGAGGACTGAAGCTTTCTTT. The encoded protein is CASSLASGRTEAFF.

This chain connects TRBV11-2 to TRBJ1-3; no clear D gene. Germline V gives CDR1 SGHAT, CDR2 FQNNGV. V gave up 2 bases and J gave up 8 bases, with 7 bases separating them. This CDR3 region has 12 residues. CDR3 region: CASSLYLDTIYF. DNA for the CDR3: TGTGCCAGCAGCTTATATTTAGACACCATATATTTT.

The rearrangement joins TRBV7-2 to TRBJ1-2; D not certain. Germline V gene lookup returns CDR1 SGHTA and CDR2 FQGNSA. The CDR3 runs to 16 residues. V was trimmed by 1 base and J by 5 bases, leaving 17 bases between them. CDR3 DNA sequence: TGTGCCAGCAGCTTAGTAGGCCTGCGGGGAGGGTATGGCTACACCTTC. Translation: CASSLVGLRGGYGYTF.